The rows below give T cell receptor beta chains drawn from one sample of a study of blood T cell repertoires in COVID-19. Profiled with immunoSEQ multiplex PCR; TCRdb holds only in-frame clones, not every one. The sample carries hundreds of thousands of clones, around 83% recorded once. The sequenced sample was peripheral blood. The receptors shown here come from a man aged 80 or over with acute or convalescent COVID-19. The CDR3 runs from the conserved cysteine through the conserved F or W. A D gene is named only where the DNA matches it firmly. A row's size may be missing; if present it is once, few, many or a size class.

d_call clone_size j_call v_call cdr3_nt cdr3_aa
NA NA TRBJ2-3 TRBV13 TGTGCCAGCAGCTCCATAGCGGAGTACACAGATACGCAGTATTTT CASSSIAEYTDTQYF
NA NA TRBJ1-1 TRBV5-1 TGCGCCAGCAGCTTGACGGTGAACACTGAAGCTTTCTTT CASSLTVNTEAFF
NA NA TRBJ2-7 TRBV10-3 TGTGCCATCAGTGAGCGCTCCTACGAGCAGTACTTC CAISERSYEQYF
NA NA TRBJ2-1 TRBV7-2 TGTGCCAGCAGCTTAATGCAGTTGCATGAGCAGTTCTTC CASSLMQLHEQFF
TRBD1 NA TRBJ1-3 TRBV3-1/TRBV3-2 TGTGCCAGCAGCCATACGGACAGGGCATACGGAAACACCATATATTTT CASSHTDRAYGNTIYF
TRBD2 NA TRBJ2-1 TRBV10-2 TGCGCCAGCAGCCCCACTAGCGCCGCCTACAATGAGCAGTTCTTC CASSPTSAAYNEQFF
NA NA TRBJ2-7 TRBV7-2 TGTGCCAGCAGCTTAGGACAGGTGCCCTCCTACGAGCAGTACTTC CASSLGQVPSYEQYF
TRBD1 NA TRBJ2-3 TRBV27 TGTGCCAGCAGTAGTAGGGACAGGGGCACAGATACGCAGTATTTT CASSSRDRGTDTQYF
NA NA TRBJ1-5 TRBV6-5 TGTGCCAGTAAAGAGGCCCATCAGCCCCAGCATTTT CASKEAHQPQHF
NA few TRBJ2-7 TRBV7-2 TGTGCCAGCAGCTTACGGTTAGCGGACATCGAATTCTACGAGCAGTACTTC CASSLRLADIEFYEQYF
NA NA TRBJ1-1 TRBV28 TGTGCCACCACAAAAGGGGTCTCCCTCACTGAAGCTTTCTTT CATTKGVSLTEAFF
NA NA TRBJ2-1 TRBV2 TGTGCCAGCGATAGCCCGCCCTACAATGAGCAGTTCTTC CASDSPPYNEQFF
TRBD1 NA TRBJ1-6 TRBV7-2 TGTGCCAGCAGCTTAGAGAGCAGGGGGCTTTCACCCCTCCACTTT CASSLESRGLSPLHF
TRBD2 NA TRBJ2-1 TRBV6-5 TGTGCCAGCAGTTACGGGCGGGGGGCTTTAAATGAGCAGTTCTTC CASSYGRGALNEQFF
NA NA TRBJ2-7 TRBV6-5 TGTGCCAGCAGAGGGTCGGCAGGGGTCTCCTACGAGCAGTACTTC CASRGSAGVSYEQYF
NA once TRBJ2-3 TRBV27 TGTGCCAGCAGTTACCAGGGTGGGACAGATACGCAGTATTTT CASSYQGGTDTQYF
TRBD2 NA TRBJ2-1 TRBV2 TGTGCCAGCAATGGCGGGGGGGGAGATGAGCAGTTCTTC CASNGGGGDEQFF
TRBD1 NA TRBJ1-6 TRBV2 TGTGCCAGCAGCTCGGGACAGGGGTATAATTCACCCCTCCACTTT CASSSGQGYNSPLHF
NA NA TRBJ2-1 TRBV5-1 TGCGCCAGCAGCTTGGGACCAGCGCGGGGACGGGACAATGAGCAGTTCTTC CASSLGPARGRDNEQFF
TRBD1 NA TRBJ1-2 TRBV28 TGTGCCAGCAGATCCGCCGGGACAGCTAACTATGGCTACACCTTC CASRSAGTANYGYTF
NA NA TRBJ1-1 TRBV6-2/TRBV6-3 TGTGCCAGCAGTTACGGGAGGGTAGGGCACACTGAAGCTTTCTTT CASSYGRVGHTEAFF
NA NA TRBJ1-5 TRBV19 TGTGCCAGTAGTATGACGGGGGGCAATCAGCCCCAGCATTTT CASSMTGGNQPQHF
NA NA TRBJ1-1 TRBV2 TGTGCCACCTCGCAGCGGGCTGAAGCTTTCTTT CATSQRAEAFF
TRBD1 once TRBJ1-1 TRBV28 TGTGCCAGCAGTCTAGACAGGGGAAGGGCTTTCTTT CASSLDRGRAFF
NA NA TRBJ1-2 TRBV30 TGTGCCTGGAGTCCCCGACAGGCAGCTAACTATGGCTACACCTTC CAWSPRQAANYGYTF
TRBD1 NA TRBJ2-3 TRBV5-1 TGCGCCAGCAGCTCCCGACAGGGGACGCCCACAGATACGCAGTATTTT CASSSRQGTPTDTQYF
TRBD1 once TRBJ1-1 TRBV5-1 TGCGCCAGCAGCCACAACAGAAGGGGGCTCGCTGAAGCTTTCTTT CASSHNRRGLAEAFF